This note documents a single T cell receptor beta chain sequence. Here immunoSEQ multiplex PCR was the method, and the copy in TCRdb shows in-frame clones only, minus some. The table has 65,000 to 90,000 clones, 80% to 95% seen once. V gave up 6 bases and J gave up 6 bases, with 17 bases separating them. Germline CDR1 is MDHEN and CDR2 is SYDVKM. The CDR3 contains 14 residues. These data come from a study of T cell changes during pregnancy in multiple sclerosis. This receptor was identified in a female donor with multiple sclerosis, enrolled in a pregnancy study. The chain employs TRBV28 and TRBJ1-1; tentatively, D is TRBD1 (6 bases). The specimen was peripheral blood, collected in the second trimester of pregnancy. The CDR3 nucleotides are TGTGCCAGCAGGCGGGCGGGGGCTGGGGCTGAAGCTTTCTTT. Translation: CASRRAGAGAEAFF.